A single sample gave rise to the 4 T cell receptor beta chains below, sequenced in a study of somatic mutations in cytotoxic T cells in rheumatoid arthritis. Generated by immunoSEQ multiplex PCR, the TCRdb table keeps only in-frame clones and is missing some. The table lists about 10,000 clones, roughly four fifths of them singletons. The sequencing sample was made of CD8+ T cells sorted from blood. The receptors derive from a woman aged 45-60 years in good health.

This clone was counted a few times. This chain connects TRBV28 to TRBJ1-2; D is unresolved. The germline V gene encodes CDR1 MDHEN and CDR2 SYDVKM. This CDR3 has 13 amino acids. V lost 8 bases to trimming and J lost 2 bases, with 12 bases between them. For the CDR3, the DNA is TGTGCCAGCCTATCGAGAGTAAACTATGGCTACACCTTC. It codes for CASLSRVNYGYTF.

The V gene is TRBV7-2, the J gene TRBJ1-3; D is perhaps TRBD1 (5 bases). CDR3 length: 16 residues. The V gene lost 5 bases and the J gene lost 4 bases, with 18 bases spanning the gap. Germline V gene sequence: CDR1 SGHTA, CDR2 FQGNSA. In DNA form, the CDR3 reads TGTGCCAGCAGCCCTCCGGGGGTTAGAGGCGGAAACACCATATATTTT. This codes for CASSPPGVRGGNTIYF.

V and J are TRBV4-2 and TRBJ2-7; D may be TRBD2 (7 bases). The CDR3 totals 17 residues. The V end was cut by 4 bases, the J end by 2 bases, with 21 bases between. CDR1 and CDR2 (germline): LGHNA, YNFKEQ. Here the CDR3 reads CASSPQGGRAGPYEQYF. CDR3 sequence (DNA): TGTGCCAGCAGCCCACAGGGTGGGAGGGCTGGACCCTACGAGCAGTACTTC.

This chain uses TRBV13 with TRBJ1-1; no clear D. The V and J ends lost 5 bases and 3 bases respectively, with 13 bases between them. CDR1 PRHDT and CDR2 FYEKMQ come from the germline V gene (reference sequence). This CDR3 has 14 residues. For the CDR3, the DNA is TGTGCCAGCAGCCCGCGAACAGAGTACACTGAAGCTTTCTTT. Translation gives CASSPRTEYTEAFF.